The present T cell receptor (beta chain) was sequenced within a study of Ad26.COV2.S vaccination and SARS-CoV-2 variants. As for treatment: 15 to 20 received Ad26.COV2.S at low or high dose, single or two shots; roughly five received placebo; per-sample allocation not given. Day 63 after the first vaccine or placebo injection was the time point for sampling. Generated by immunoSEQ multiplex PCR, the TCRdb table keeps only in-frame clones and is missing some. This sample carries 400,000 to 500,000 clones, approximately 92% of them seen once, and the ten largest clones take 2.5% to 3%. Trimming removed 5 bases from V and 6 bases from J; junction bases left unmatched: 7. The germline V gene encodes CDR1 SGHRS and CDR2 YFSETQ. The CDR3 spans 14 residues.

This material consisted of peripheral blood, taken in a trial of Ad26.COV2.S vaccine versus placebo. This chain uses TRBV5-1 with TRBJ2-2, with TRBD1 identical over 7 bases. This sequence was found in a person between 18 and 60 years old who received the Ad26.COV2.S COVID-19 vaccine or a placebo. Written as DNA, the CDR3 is TGCGCCAGCAGGTTCCAGCAGGGGGCCGGGGAGCTGTTTTTT. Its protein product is CASRFQQGAGELFF.